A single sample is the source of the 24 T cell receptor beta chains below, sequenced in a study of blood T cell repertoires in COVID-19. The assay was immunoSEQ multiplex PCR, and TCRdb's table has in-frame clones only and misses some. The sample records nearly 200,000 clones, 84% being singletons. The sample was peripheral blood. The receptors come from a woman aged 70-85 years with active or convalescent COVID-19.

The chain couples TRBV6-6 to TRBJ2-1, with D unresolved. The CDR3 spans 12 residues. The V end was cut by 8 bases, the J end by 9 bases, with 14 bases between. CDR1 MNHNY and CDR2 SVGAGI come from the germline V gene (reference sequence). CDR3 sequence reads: CASSLSESEQFF. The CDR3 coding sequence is TGTGCCAGCTCCCTCAGCGAGTCTGAGCAGTTCTTC.

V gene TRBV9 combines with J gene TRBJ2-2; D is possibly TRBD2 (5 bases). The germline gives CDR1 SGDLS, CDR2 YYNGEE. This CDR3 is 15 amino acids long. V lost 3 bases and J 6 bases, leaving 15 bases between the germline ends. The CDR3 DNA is TGTGCCAGCAGCGAGGGATTACTAGTCCCCGGGGAGCTGTTTTTT. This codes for CASSEGLLVPGELFF.

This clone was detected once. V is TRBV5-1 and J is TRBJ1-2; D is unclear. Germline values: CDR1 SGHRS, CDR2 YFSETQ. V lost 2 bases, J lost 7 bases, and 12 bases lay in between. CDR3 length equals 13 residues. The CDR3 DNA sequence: TGCGCCAGCAGCTTTAAGCCTGACTCTGGCTACACCTTC. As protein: CASSFKPDSGYTF.

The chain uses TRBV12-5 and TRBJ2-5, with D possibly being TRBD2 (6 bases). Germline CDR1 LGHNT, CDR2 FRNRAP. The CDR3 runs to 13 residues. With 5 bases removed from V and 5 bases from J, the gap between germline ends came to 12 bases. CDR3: CASGPERGETQYF. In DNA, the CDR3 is TGTGCTAGTGGTCCCGAACGGGGGGAGACCCAGTACTTC.

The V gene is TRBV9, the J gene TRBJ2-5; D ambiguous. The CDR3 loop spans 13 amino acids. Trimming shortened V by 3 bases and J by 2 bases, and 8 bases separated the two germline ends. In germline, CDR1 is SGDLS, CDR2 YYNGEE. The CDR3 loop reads CASSADTQETQYF. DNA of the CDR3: TGTGCCAGCAGCGCCGACACGCAAGAGACCCAGTACTTC.

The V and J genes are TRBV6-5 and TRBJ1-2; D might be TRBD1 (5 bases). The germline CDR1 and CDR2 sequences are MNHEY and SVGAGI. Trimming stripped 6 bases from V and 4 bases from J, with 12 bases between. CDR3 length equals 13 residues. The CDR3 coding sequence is TGTGCCAGCAGCCCCGACAGTTCCTATGGCTACACCTTC. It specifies CASSPDSSYGYTF.

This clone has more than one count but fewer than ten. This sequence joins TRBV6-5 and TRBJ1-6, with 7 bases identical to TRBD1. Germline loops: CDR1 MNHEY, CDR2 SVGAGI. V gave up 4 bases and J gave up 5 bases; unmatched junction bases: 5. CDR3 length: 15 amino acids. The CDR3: CASSLDRLDNSPLHF. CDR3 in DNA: TGTGCCAGCAGTTTGGACAGGTTGGATAATTCACCCCTCCACTTT.

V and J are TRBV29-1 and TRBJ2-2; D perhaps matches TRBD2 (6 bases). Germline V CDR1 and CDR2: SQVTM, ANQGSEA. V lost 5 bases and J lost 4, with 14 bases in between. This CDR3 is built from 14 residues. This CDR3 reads CSVRSGGGTGELFF. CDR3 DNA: TGCAGCGTTAGGTCCGGGGGTGGCACCGGGGAGCTGTTTTTT.

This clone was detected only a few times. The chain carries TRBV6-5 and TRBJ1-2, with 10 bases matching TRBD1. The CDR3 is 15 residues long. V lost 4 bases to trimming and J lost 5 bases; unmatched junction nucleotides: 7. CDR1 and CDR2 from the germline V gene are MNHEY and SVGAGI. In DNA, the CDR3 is TGTGCCAGCAGTTCCGGTAGGACAGGGGGGTATGGCTACACCTTC. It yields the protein CASSSGRTGGYGYTF.

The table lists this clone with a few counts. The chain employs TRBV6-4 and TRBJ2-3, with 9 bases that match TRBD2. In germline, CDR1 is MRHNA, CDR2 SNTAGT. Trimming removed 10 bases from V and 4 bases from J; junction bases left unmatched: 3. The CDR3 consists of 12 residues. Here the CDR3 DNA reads TGTGCCAATAGCGGGAGTGCAGATACGCAGTATTTT. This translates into CANSGSADTQYF.

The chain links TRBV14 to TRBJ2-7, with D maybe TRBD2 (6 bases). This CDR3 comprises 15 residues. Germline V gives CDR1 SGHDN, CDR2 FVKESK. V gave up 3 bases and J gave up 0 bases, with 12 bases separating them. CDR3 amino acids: CASSQRRGLSYEQYF. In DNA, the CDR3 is TGTGCCAGCAGCCAGAGGAGGGGCCTCTCCTACGAGCAGTACTTC.

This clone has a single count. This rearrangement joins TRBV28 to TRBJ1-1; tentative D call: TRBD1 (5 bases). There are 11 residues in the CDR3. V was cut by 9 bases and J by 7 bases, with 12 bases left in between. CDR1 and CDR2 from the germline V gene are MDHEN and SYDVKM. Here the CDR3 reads CASSGTFEAFF. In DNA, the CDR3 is TGTGCCAGTTCCGGGACTTTTGAAGCTTTCTTT.

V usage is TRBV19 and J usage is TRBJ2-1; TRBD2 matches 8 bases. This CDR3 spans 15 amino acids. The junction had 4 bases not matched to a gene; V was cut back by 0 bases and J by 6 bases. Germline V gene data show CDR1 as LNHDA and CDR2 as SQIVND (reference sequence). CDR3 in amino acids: CASSIDALAANEQFF. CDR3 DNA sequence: TGTGCCAGTAGTATAGATGCACTAGCGGCCAATGAGCAGTTCTTC.

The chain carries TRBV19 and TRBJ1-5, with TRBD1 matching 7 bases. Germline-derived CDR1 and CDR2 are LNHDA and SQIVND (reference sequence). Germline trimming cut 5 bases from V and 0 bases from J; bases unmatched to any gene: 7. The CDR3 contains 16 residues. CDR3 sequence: CASSLQQGFSNQPQHF. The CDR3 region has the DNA TGTGCCAGTAGTCTGCAACAGGGGTTTAGCAATCAGCCCCAGCATTTT.

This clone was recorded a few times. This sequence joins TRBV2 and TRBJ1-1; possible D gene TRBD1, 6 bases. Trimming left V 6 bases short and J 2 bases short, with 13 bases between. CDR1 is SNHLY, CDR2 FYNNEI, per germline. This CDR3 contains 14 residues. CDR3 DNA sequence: TGTGCCAGCAGGGGGGCAGGCTATAACACTGAAGCTTTCTTT. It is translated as CASRGAGYNTEAFF.

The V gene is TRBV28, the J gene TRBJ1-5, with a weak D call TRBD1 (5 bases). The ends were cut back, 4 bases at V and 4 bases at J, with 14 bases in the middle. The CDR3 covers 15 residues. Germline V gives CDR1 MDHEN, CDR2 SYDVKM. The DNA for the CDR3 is TGTGCCAGCAGTTACGGCAGACAGCGAAATCAGCCCCAGCATTTT. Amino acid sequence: CASSYGRQRNQPQHF. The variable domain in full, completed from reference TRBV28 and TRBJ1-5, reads DVKVTQSSRYLVKRTGEKVFLECVQDMDHENMFWYRQDPGLGLRLIYFSYDVKMKEKGDIPEGYSVSREKKERFSLILESASTNQTSMYLCASSYGRQRNQPQHFGDGTRLSIL.

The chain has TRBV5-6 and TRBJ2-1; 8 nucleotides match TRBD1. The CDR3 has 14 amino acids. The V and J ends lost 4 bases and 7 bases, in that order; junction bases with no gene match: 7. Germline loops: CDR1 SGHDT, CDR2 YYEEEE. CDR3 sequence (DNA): TGTGCCAGCAGCCCGGCGACAGGGGCAAATGAGCAGTTCTTC. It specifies CASSPATGANEQFF.

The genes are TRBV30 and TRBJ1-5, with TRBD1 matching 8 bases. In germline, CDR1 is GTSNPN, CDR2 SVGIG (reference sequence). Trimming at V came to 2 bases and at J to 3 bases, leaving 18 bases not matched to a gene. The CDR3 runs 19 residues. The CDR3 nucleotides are TGTGCCTGGAGTAGAAAAGTCCCGGGACAGGTGCGACACAATCAGCCCCAGCATTTT. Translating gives CAWSRKVPGQVRHNQPQHF.

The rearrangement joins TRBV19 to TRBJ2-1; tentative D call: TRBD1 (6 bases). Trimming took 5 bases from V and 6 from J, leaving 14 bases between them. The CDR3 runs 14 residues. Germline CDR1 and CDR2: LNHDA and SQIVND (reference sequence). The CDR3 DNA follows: TGTGCCAGTAGTCTTAGGGGCAGGGGCAATGAGCAGTTCTTC. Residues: CASSLRGRGNEQFF.

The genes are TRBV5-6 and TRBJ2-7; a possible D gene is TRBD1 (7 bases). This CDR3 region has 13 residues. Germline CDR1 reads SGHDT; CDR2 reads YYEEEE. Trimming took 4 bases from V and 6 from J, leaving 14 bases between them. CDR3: CASSLRQGGEQYF. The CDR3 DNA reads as TGTGCCAGCAGCCTCCGACAGGGAGGCGAGCAGTACTTC.

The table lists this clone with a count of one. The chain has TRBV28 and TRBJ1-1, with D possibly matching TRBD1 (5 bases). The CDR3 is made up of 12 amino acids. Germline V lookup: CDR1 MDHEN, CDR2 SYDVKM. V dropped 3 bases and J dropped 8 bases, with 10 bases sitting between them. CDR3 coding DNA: TGTGCCAGCAGTTTCCCCCGGGGGGAAGCTTTCTTT. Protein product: CASSFPRGEAFF.

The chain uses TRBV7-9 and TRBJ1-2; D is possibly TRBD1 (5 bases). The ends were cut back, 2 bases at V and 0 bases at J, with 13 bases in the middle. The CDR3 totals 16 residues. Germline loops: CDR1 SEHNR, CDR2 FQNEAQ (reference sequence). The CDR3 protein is CASSLPQGSTNYGYTF. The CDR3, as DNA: TGTGCCAGCAGCTTACCCCAGGGCTCTACTAACTATGGCTACACCTTC.

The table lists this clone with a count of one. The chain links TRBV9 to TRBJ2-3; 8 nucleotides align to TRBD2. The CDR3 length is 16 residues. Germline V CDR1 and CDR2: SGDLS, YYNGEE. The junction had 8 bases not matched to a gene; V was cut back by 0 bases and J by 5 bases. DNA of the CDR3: TGTGCCAGCAGCGTAGTAACGGGGGGGACTATAGATACGCAGTATTTT. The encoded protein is CASSVVTGGTIDTQYF.

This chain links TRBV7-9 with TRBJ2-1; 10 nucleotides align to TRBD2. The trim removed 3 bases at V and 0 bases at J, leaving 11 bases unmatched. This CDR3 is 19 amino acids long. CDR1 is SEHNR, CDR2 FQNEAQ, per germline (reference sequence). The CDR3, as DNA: TGTGCCAGCAGCTTGCTAGCGGGAGATCTCTTGGGCTCCTACAATGAGCAGTTCTTC. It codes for CASSLLAGDLLGSYNEQFF.